The present T cell receptor beta chain was sequenced within a study of T cell repertoires in cytomegalovirus infection. Across the study: It was the public TCR beta signatures that indicated both CMV infection and matching HLA type.

Findings and caveats of the study: The study found HLA-C-restricted CMV-specific TCR beta clonotypes dominating the ex vivo response. Carriers of CMV and the relevant HLA type were discriminated by public TCR beta frequency.

V lost 3 bases and J lost 2; bases outside the gene matches: 6. The CDR3 consists of 17 residues. From the reads, TCRdb called clonotypes with MiXCR, one entry per CDR3 protein. This sample has about 360,000 distinct CDR3 sequences, with about a sixth found just once. As regards this clonotype: Its antigen is unidentified.

The sequence was collected from a human donor in good health (CMV status not recorded). Some clones in this sample may be carry-over from other donors' samples. The chain recombines TRBV12-3 or TRBV12-4 with TRBJ1-4; TRBD1 aligns across 10 bases. The sequencing sample was made of PBMCs. CDR3 nucleotides: TGTGCCAGCAGTTTGGGGACAGGGGAGTTGACTAATGAAAAACTGTTTTTT. Translation: CASSLGTGELTNEKLFF.